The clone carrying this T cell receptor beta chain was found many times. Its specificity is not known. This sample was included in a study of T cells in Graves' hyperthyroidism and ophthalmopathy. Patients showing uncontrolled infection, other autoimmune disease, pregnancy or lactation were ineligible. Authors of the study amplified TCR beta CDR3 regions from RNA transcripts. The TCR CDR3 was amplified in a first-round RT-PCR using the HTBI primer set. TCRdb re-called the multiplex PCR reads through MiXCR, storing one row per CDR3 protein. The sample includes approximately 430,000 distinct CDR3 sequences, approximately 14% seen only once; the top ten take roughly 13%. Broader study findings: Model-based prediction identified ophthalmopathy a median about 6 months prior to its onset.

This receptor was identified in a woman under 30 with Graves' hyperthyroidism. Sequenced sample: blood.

CDR3 loop: CASSLLPGYEQYF. DNA of the CDR3: TGTGCCAGCAGTTTATTGCCGGGCTACGAGCAGTACTTC. The chain joins TRBV27 to TRBJ2-7; D call uncertain. V lost 1 base to trimming and J lost 3 bases, with 7 bases between them. The CDR3 sequence is 13 residues long. Per germline, CDR1 MNHEY and CDR2 SMNVEV (reference sequence).